The 26 T cell receptor beta chains below all came from one sample that was sequenced in a study of CD8+CD57+ T cells in acquired aplastic anemia. The use of genomic DNA as template underpinned the TCR beta VDJ and CDR3 profiling. TCRdb redid the calling of the reads with MiXCR, one entry per CDR3 protein. The sample lists some 210,000 distinct CDR3 sequences, roughly 55% occurring once. Sequencing was carried out using sorted CD4+, CD8+, or CD8+CD57+ T cells (not recorded which) from PBMCs. The source is a human donor in good health.

The rearrangement uses TRBV12-5 and TRBJ2-7, with D possibly being TRBD2 (6 bases). Germline V gene sequence: CDR1 LGHNT, CDR2 FRNRAP. Trimming cost V 5 bases and J 4 bases, with 12 bases left between them. This CDR3 is built from 13 residues. The CDR3 DNA is TGTGCTAGTGGTGCGTCGGGGGATTACGAGCAGTACTTC. As protein: CASGASGDYEQYF.

The CDR3 loop is CASSRGGFQRYNSPLHF. Written as DNA, the CDR3 is TGTGCCAGCAGCCGCGGCGGGTTTCAAAGGTATAATTCACCCCTCCACTTT. The chain joins TRBV7-2 to TRBJ1-6; D call uncertain. The CDR3 totals 17 residues. Germline lookup yields CDR1 SGHTA and CDR2 FQGNSA. Trimming stripped 5 bases from V and 4 bases from J, with 18 bases between.

The rearrangement uses TRBV9 and TRBJ2-6, with D unresolved. Trimming pared 4 bases from V and 2 bases from J, leaving 22 bases between. Germline CDR1 and CDR2: SGDLS and YYNGEE. This CDR3 contains 19 residues. CDR3 region: CASSPSPSGLGTGANVLTF. The CDR3, as DNA: TGTGCCAGCAGCCCTTCGCCCTCCGGGTTAGGAACTGGGGCCAACGTCCTGACTTTC.

The V and J genes are TRBV20-1 and TRBJ2-5; TRBD2 is a possible D gene (5 bases). This CDR3 region has 14 residues. The germline gives CDR1 DFQATT, CDR2 SNEGSKA (reference sequence). V lost 0 bases and J lost 4, with 12 bases in between. The CDR3 DNA follows: TGCAGTGCTAGAGATCGGACTGGAGGAGAGACCCAGTACTTC. It specifies CSARDRTGGETQYF.

This clonotype was seen a few times. V and J are TRBV4-1 and TRBJ1-6; D is uncertain. Trimming cost V 4 bases and J 7 bases, with 5 bases left between them. CDR3 length: 12 amino acids. Germline assignment: CDR1 MGHRA and CDR2 YSYEKL. This chain's CDR3 is CASSLPNSPLHF. The CDR3 DNA is TGCGCCAGCAGCCTCCCCAATTCACCCCTCCACTTT.

Turning to this clonotype: Compared with germline, one end of the junction differs, possibly owing to a read error. The rearrangement links TRBV10-3 to TRBJ2-7, with 11 bases matching TRBD2. The CDR3 is made up of 15 amino acids. Germline V CDR1 and CDR2: ENHRY, SYGVKD. The CDR3 loop reads CASSGLAGGPVQQYF. CDR3 bases: TGTGCCAGCAGTGGCTTAGCGGGAGGGCCTGTACAGCAGTACTTC.

This clonotype was seen ten or more times. This chain joins TRBV6-1 and TRBJ2-7, with D possibly matching TRBD2 (5 bases). Germline CDR1 MNHNS, CDR2 SASEGT. This CDR3 is 11 amino acids long. V was clipped by 6 bases and J by 5 bases, with 8 bases between them. CDR3 in amino acids: CASREENEQYF. The CDR3 DNA reads TGTGCCAGCAGGGAGGAGAACGAGCAGTACTTC.

Regarding this clonotype: A read error is likely, as this CDR3 ends without the conserved phenylalanine or tryptophan. The gene calls are TRBV4-1 and TRBJ2-7; D gene ambiguous. The CDR3 runs to 15 residues. Trimming cost V 1 base and J 3 bases, with 13 bases left between them. CDR1 is MGHRA and CDR2 is YSYEKL in the germline V gene. The CDR3, as DNA: TGCGCCAGCAGCCAAGGCGATAGTCCTTTCTACGAGCAGTACTCT. It codes for CASSQGDSPFYEQYS.

The chain joins TRBV9 to TRBJ2-1; perhaps D is TRBD1 or TRBD2 (5 bases each). Germline V gives CDR1 SGDLS, CDR2 YYNGEE. The CDR3 is 17 amino acids. V gave up 4 bases and J gave up 5 bases, with 22 bases separating them. The chain's CDR3 is CASSQRNQGVLDNEQFF. The CDR3 DNA sequence: TGTGCCAGCAGCCAACGAAACCAGGGAGTACTAGACAATGAGCAGTTCTTC.

The chain employs TRBV14 and TRBJ1-2, with D possibly being TRBD1 (5 bases). There are 15 residues in the CDR3. Trimming stripped 4 bases from V and 6 bases from J, with 18 bases between. Germline V lookup: CDR1 SGHDN, CDR2 FVKESK. The CDR3 sequence: CASSPLFGQGDGYTF. The CDR3 DNA reads as TGTGCCAGCAGCCCCCTTTTCGGCCAGGGTGATGGCTACACCTTC. The full variable domain, its missing parts supplied by reference TRBV14 and TRBJ1-2, is EAGVTQFPSHSVIEKGQTVTLRCDPISGHDNLYWYRRVMGKEIKFLLHFVKESKQDESGMPNNRFLAERTGGTYSTLKVQPAELEDSGVYFCASSPLFGQGDGYTFGSGTRLTVV.

V gene TRBV24-1 combines with J gene TRBJ2-4; either TRBD1 or TRBD2 may supply D (5 bases each). Germline assignment: CDR1 KGHDR and CDR2 SFDVKD. The germline V and J ends were trimmed by 5 bases and 7 bases, with 11 bases remaining between them. The CDR3 runs 13 residues. The CDR3 loop reads CATSGGYLNIQYF. CDR3 in DNA: TGTGCCACCAGTGGGGGGTACTTGAACATTCAGTACTTC.

The rearrangement links TRBV12-3 or TRBV12-4 to TRBJ2-1, with 10 bases that match TRBD2. Trimming took 9 bases from V and 7 from J; bases not matched to a gene: 6. CDR3 length: 13 amino acids. CDR3: CASLAGEGNEQFF. The CDR3, as DNA: TGTGCCAGTCTAGCGGGAGAAGGGAATGAGCAGTTCTTC.

The chain combines TRBV7-9 with TRBJ2-7; D unclear. The CDR3 has 13 residues. V gave up 1 base and J gave up 3 bases, with 7 bases separating them. Germline V gene sequence: CDR1 SEHNR, CDR2 FQNEAQ (reference sequence). The CDR3 reads CASSLDGHYEQYF. The CDR3 DNA reads as TGTGCCAGCAGCTTAGACGGGCACTACGAGCAGTACTTC.

The rearrangement uses TRBV7-8 and TRBJ2-7; tentatively, D is TRBD2 (7 bases). The CDR3 is 16 residues long. Trimming pared 5 bases from V and 4 bases from J, leaving 21 bases between. CDR1 and CDR2 from the germline V gene are SGHVS and FQNEAQ. In nucleotides, the CDR3 is TGTGCCAGCAGCCCAGAGGGGGGGCCACCAGCTTACGAGCAGTACTTC. This encodes CASSPEGGPPAYEQYF.

This chain joins TRBV7-4 and TRBJ1-1, with D tentatively TRBD1 (6 bases). Germline V gene sequence: CDR1 SGHVT, CDR2 SQSDAQ. The CDR3 runs to 12 residues. With 5 bases removed from V and 6 bases from J, the gap between germline ends came to 10 bases. DNA for the CDR3: TGTGCCAGCAGCCCAGGACAGTCTGAAGCTTTCTTT. Protein: CASSPGQSEAFF.

The chain recombines TRBV19 with TRBJ1-2; unclear D gene. The CDR3 covers 13 residues. With 2 bases removed from V and 3 bases from J, the gap between germline ends came to 7 bases. Looked up from germline, CDR1 is LNHDA and CDR2 is SQIVND (reference sequence). In DNA form, the CDR3 reads TGTGCCAGTAGTATATCAGTTTACTATGGCTACACCTTC. This encodes CASSISVYYGYTF.

This clonotype appeared many times. This chain joins TRBV6-5 and TRBJ2-7, with TRBD2 identical over 15 bases. There are 16 residues in the CDR3. V lost 6 bases and J lost 2; bases outside the gene matches: 5. The germline V gene has CDR1 MNHEY and CDR2 SVGAGI. CDR3 sequence (DNA): TGTGCCAGCAGCGGACTAGCGGGAGGGCAAACCTACGAGCAGTACTTC. Its translation is CASSGLAGGQTYEQYF.

This clonotype occurred many times. The CDR3 DNA reads as TGTGCCAGCAGCGACTCCGAGGGGTACGGTGAGCAGTTCTTC. It yields the protein CASSDSEGYGEQFF. The rearrangement links TRBV7-6 to TRBJ2-1; D could derive from TRBD1 or TRBD2 (5 bases each). Germline V gene sequence: CDR1 SGHVS, CDR2 FNYEAQ. The CDR3 contains 14 residues. V was shortened by 5 bases and J by 9 bases, with 17 bases between the two germline ends.

V gene TRBV7-8 combines with J gene TRBJ1-5; D gene ambiguous. The CDR3 length is 13 residues. V was cut by 6 bases and J by 4 bases, with 10 bases left in between. In germline, CDR1 is SGHVS, CDR2 FQNEAQ. The CDR3 nucleotides read TGTGCCAGCAGTGATGACCAAAATCAGCCCCAGCATTTT. Residues: CASSDDQNQPQHF.

This chain joins TRBV12-3 or TRBV12-4 and TRBJ2-1, with D hard to call. There are 14 residues in the CDR3. Trimming removed 0 bases from V and 5 bases from J, with 8 bases in between. The DNA of the CDR3 is TGTGCCAGCAGTTTAGCGGTCTCAGACAATGAGCAGTTCTTC. This encodes CASSLAVSDNEQFF.

The sample holds many counts of this clonotype. This sequence joins TRBV27 and TRBJ2-5; D not certain. This CDR3 has 13 amino acids. Germline V lookup: CDR1 MNHEY, CDR2 SMNVEV (reference sequence). Deletions cut 5 bases from V and 3 bases from J, with 10 bases between. The CDR3 DNA reads TGTGCCAGCAGTGGTGTAGAGGAAGAGACCCAGTACTTC. Its protein product is CASSGVEEETQYF.

This chain joins TRBV2 and TRBJ2-7; 13 bases agree with TRBD2. Germline trimming cut 6 bases from V and 6 bases from J; bases unmatched to any gene: 2. The CDR3 totals 13 residues. The germline CDR1 and CDR2 sequences are SNHLY and FYNNEI. For the CDR3, the DNA is TGTGCCAGCAGGACTAGCGGGGGGTTCGAGCAGTACTTC. As protein: CASRTSGGFEQYF.

This chain connects TRBV25-1 to TRBJ2-1, with TRBD1 as a possible D gene (6 bases). Deletions cut 1 base from V and 7 bases from J, with 11 bases between. CDR3 size: 14 residues. Per germline, CDR1 MGHDK and CDR2 SYGVNS. Written as DNA, the CDR3 is TGTGCCAGCAGTGAATTGGGGGCTGGGAATGAGCAGTTCTTC. Translation: CASSELGAGNEQFF.

This chain uses TRBV7-9 with TRBJ1-4; 10 bases line up with TRBD1. The trim removed 5 bases at V and 0 bases at J, leaving 6 bases unmatched. Per the germline V gene, CDR1 is SEHNR and CDR2 is FQNEAQ (reference sequence). The CDR3 has 17 amino acids. The CDR3 nucleotides are TGTGCCAGCAGCGCCTCCGGGACAGGGGCAACTAATGAAAAACTGTTTTTT. It codes for CASSASGTGATNEKLFF.

This chain joins TRBV30 and TRBJ2-7; D may be TRBD2 (5 bases). The germline V gene has CDR1 GTSNPN and CDR2 SVGIG (reference sequence). This CDR3 region has 13 residues. With 3 bases removed from V and 0 bases from J, the gap between germline ends came to 9 bases. CDR3 sequence (DNA): TGTGCCTGGAGCGGACTGAGCTCCTACGAGCAGTACTTC. This gives the protein CAWSGLSSYEQYF.

This clonotype was recorded many times. V usage is TRBV5-1 and J usage is TRBJ2-1; D ambiguous. V shed 0 bases and J shed 5 bases, with 6 bases lying between them. The germline V gene encodes CDR1 SGHRS and CDR2 YFSETQ. CDR3 length: 13 amino acids. CDR3 DNA: TGCGCCAGCAGCTTGGATCCCCACAATGAGCAGTTCTTC. Translating gives CASSLDPHNEQFF.